These 16 T cell receptor beta chains originate from one sample sequenced in a study of shared clonotypes between healthy human individuals. Terminally differentiated effector memory CD45RA+ cells were left out of the naive CD8 fraction, which was CD45RO-negative and positively selected for CCR7. Data came from immunoSEQ multiplex PCR; TCRdb stores just in-frame clones and leaves some out. This sample yields around 2,000,000 clones, of which around 96% are seen a single time; 0.9% to 1.3% belongs to the top ten. Sequencing input: naive CD8+ T cells sorted from blood. The receptors here all came from a man aged 18-30 years in good health.

The chain combines TRBV5-6 with TRBJ2-7, with TRBD2 matching 10 bases. Germline V gene lookup returns CDR1 SGHDT and CDR2 YYEEEE. V was clipped by 4 bases and J by 0 bases; unmatched bases: 7. The CDR3 contains 16 residues. The CDR3 here is CASSLMTSGPSYEQYF. DNA of the CDR3: TGTGCCAGCAGCCTGATGACTAGCGGGCCCTCCTACGAGCAGTACTTC. The whole variable domain, remainder taken from reference TRBV5-6 and TRBJ2-7, is DAGVTQSPTHLIKTRGQQVTLRCSPKSGHDTVSWYQQALGQGPQFIFQYYEEEERQRGNFPDRFSGHQFPNYSSELNVNALLLGDSALYLCASSLMTSGPSYEQYFGPGTRLTVT.

CDR3: CASSPLRPDGISGNTIYF. As DNA, the CDR3 is TGTGCCAGCAGCCCCCTAAGGCCCGACGGGATCTCTGGAAACACCATATATTTT. The chain couples TRBV27 to TRBJ1-3, with D uncertain. CDR1 is MNHEY and CDR2 is SMNVEV in the germline V gene (reference sequence). The V gene lost 6 bases and the J gene lost 0 bases, with 21 bases spanning the gap. CDR3 length equals 18 residues.

This chain joins TRBV5-1 and TRBJ1-2; weak D call: TRBD1 (6 bases). Germline assignment: CDR1 SGHRS and CDR2 YFSETQ. With 0 bases removed from V and 6 bases from J, the gap between germline ends came to 12 bases. There are 14 residues in the CDR3. The DNA for the CDR3 is TGCGCCAGCAGCTTGGTAGCAGGGGAGGATGGCTACACCTTC. Amino acid sequence: CASSLVAGEDGYTF.

The rearrangement links TRBV27 to TRBJ1-5; D not certain. CDR3 length equals 14 residues. V was clipped by 5 bases and J by 0 bases, with 8 bases between them. The germline gives CDR1 MNHEY, CDR2 SMNVEV (reference sequence). CDR3 in DNA: TGTGCCAGCAGTCTCTACAGTAGCAATCAGCCCCAGCATTTT. The encoded protein is CASSLYSSNQPQHF.

Comments on this clone: The identical CDR3 is also encoded by other nucleotide sequences in the sample. The chain has TRBV6-5 and TRBJ2-7; D is perhaps TRBD1 or TRBD2 (5 bases each). The CDR3 runs 13 residues. Germline CDR1 and CDR2: MNHEY and SVGAGI. The germline V and J ends were trimmed by 3 bases and 5 bases, with 11 bases remaining between them. The DNA of the CDR3 is TGTGCCAGCAGTTATGGCCAGGGACACGAGCAGTACTTC. It specifies CASSYGQGHEQYF.

This chain links TRBV28 with TRBJ2-7; the D gene is possibly TRBD1 (6 bases). Germline values: CDR1 MDHEN, CDR2 SYDVKM. V lost 8 bases and J 4 bases, leaving 27 bases between the germline ends. This CDR3 is 17 amino acids long. The CDR3 is CASSTGLRSDWIYEQYF. The CDR3 DNA sequence: TGTGCCAGCTCGACAGGCCTCAGGTCCGACTGGATATACGAGCAGTACTTC.

The chain joins TRBV27 to TRBJ2-7, with D possibly being TRBD2 (6 bases). CDR1 is MNHEY and CDR2 is SMNVEV in the germline V gene (reference sequence). V was shortened by 5 bases and J by 1 base, with 12 bases between the two germline ends. CDR3 length equals 14 residues. The CDR3 region has the DNA TGTGCCAGCAGTCCCAGGACTATTTCCTACGAGCAGTACTTC. This encodes CASSPRTISYEQYF.

This rearrangement joins TRBV25-1 to TRBJ1-2; D is uncertain. Germline values: CDR1 MGHDK, CDR2 SYGVNS. This CDR3 contains 13 residues. V lost 5 bases, J lost 4 bases, and 11 bases lay in between. This CDR3 reads CASSPNGFYGYTF. In nucleotides, the CDR3 is TGTGCCAGCAGTCCCAACGGGTTCTATGGCTACACCTTC.

The rearrangement links TRBV30 to TRBJ2-3, with D hard to call. Trimming pared 4 bases from V and 4 bases from J, leaving 12 bases between. The CDR3 is 13 amino acids. From germline, CDR1 is GTSNPN and CDR2 SVGIG (reference sequence). The CDR3 nucleotides read TGTGCCTGGACCAGAGAAGTTGCAGATACGCAGTATTTT. Translated, it gives CAWTREVADTQYF.

V and J are TRBV7-9 and TRBJ2-5; D possibly corresponds to TRBD1 (6 bases). Per germline, CDR1 SEHNR and CDR2 FQNEAQ (reference sequence). The germline V and J ends were trimmed by 6 bases and 2 bases, with 13 bases remaining between them. This CDR3 comprises 14 residues. CDR3 amino acids: CASRRGTGQETQYF. CDR3 DNA sequence: TGTGCCAGCAGGAGGGGAACAGGGCAAGAGACCCAGTACTTC.

This clone was observed a single time. The V and J genes are TRBV5-6 and TRBJ2-5, with TRBD1 matching over 10 bases. This CDR3 region has 17 residues. Germline values: CDR1 SGHDT, CDR2 YYEEEE. Germline trimming cut 4 bases from V and 5 bases from J; bases unmatched to any gene: 14. The CDR3 coding sequence is TGTGCCAGCAGCCCGGGCGAATTCCGGGACAGGGGTGAGACCCAGTACTTC. This encodes CASSPGEFRDRGETQYF.

This chain connects TRBV6-6 to TRBJ1-1, with a tentative D call TRBD1 (5 bases). This CDR3 is built from 14 residues. V was clipped by 6 bases and J by 3 bases, with 14 bases between them. Germline assignment: CDR1 MNHNY and CDR2 SVGAGI (reference sequence). In DNA form, the CDR3 reads TGTGCCAGCAGCTGGGCGGAGGGGCACACTGAAGCTTTCTTT. Its translation: CASSWAEGHTEAFF.

The genes are TRBV5-4 and TRBJ2-3; TRBD2 agrees at 10 bases. In germline, CDR1 is SGHNT, CDR2 YYREEE (reference sequence). V lost 2 bases and J lost 2; bases outside the gene matches: 2. The CDR3 runs to 15 residues. The CDR3 DNA follows: TGTGCCAGCAGCTTACTAGCGGGAACCACAGATACGCAGTATTTT. Its translation is CASSLLAGTTDTQYF. Drawing the rest from reference TRBV5-4 and TRBJ2-3, the complete variable domain is ETGVTQSPTHLIKTRGQQVTLRCSSQSGHNTVSWYQQALGQGPQFIFQYYREEENGRGNFPPRFSGLQFPNYSSELNVNALELDDSALYLCASSLLAGTTDTQYFGPGTRLTVL.

The chain uses TRBV4-1 and TRBJ2-7, with 12 positions matching TRBD1. Germline trimming cut 3 bases from V and 6 bases from J; bases unmatched to any gene: 9. Germline V gives CDR1 MGHRA, CDR2 YSYEKL. CDR3 length: 16 amino acids. The CDR3 here is CASSHYSGTGGGEQYF. The DNA for the CDR3 is TGCGCCAGCAGCCATTACTCCGGGACAGGGGGCGGCGAGCAGTACTTC.

This rearrangement joins TRBV5-1 to TRBJ1-1; D gene unclear. CDR3 length equals 14 residues. The germline CDR1 and CDR2 sequences are SGHRS and YFSETQ. V dropped 2 bases and J dropped 5 bases, with 13 bases sitting between them. The CDR3 protein is CASSFDGVRTEAFF. The CDR3 coding sequence is TGCGCCAGCAGCTTCGACGGCGTCAGGACTGAAGCTTTCTTT.

The chain joins TRBV6-5 to TRBJ1-1; D ambiguous. Trimming stripped 5 bases from V and 5 bases from J, with 9 bases between. This CDR3 spans 12 amino acids. The germline gives CDR1 MNHEY, CDR2 SVGAGI. CDR3 nucleotides: TGTGCCAGCAGTAACCGGATTACTGAAGCTTTCTTT. Amino acid sequence: CASSNRITEAFF.